What follows describes a single T cell receptor (beta chain). As processed by the authors: Reference gene primer amplification gave nucleated cell count estimates. Generated by immunoSEQ multiplex PCR, the TCRdb table keeps only in-frame clones and is missing some. V and J calls and clone size are copied from that table; D and trimming were computed from the DNA. The sample lists just over 95,000 clones, just under 90% occurring once. V lost 2 bases, J lost 6 bases, and 7 bases lay in between. This CDR3 comprises 11 residues. The germline CDR1 and CDR2 sequences are GTSNPN and SVGIG (reference sequence). This specimen comes from a study of blood T cell repertoires in COVID-19.

Sequences were obtained from peripheral blood. V and J are TRBV30 and TRBJ1-1, with D hard to call. The TCR was taken from a human donor in a cohort sampled during active COVID-19. This CDR3 reads CAWSIGAEAFF. The DNA for the CDR3 is TGTGCCTGGAGTATCGGGGCTGAAGCTTTCTTT.